The clone carrying this TCR beta chain was recorded once. Profiling relied on immunoSEQ multiplex PCR, and the TCRdb table lists in-frame clones only, not all of them. The sample has roughly 150,000 clones, 81% seen once. These data are taken from a study of blood T cell repertoires in COVID-19. Clinical histories supplied by participants themselves formed the basis of cohort assignment. Germline loops: CDR1 GTSNPN, CDR2 SVGIG (reference sequence). The germline V and J ends were trimmed by 5 bases and 2 bases, with 9 bases remaining between them. The CDR3 contains 13 residues. This sequence was found in a woman in her thirties or forties with acute COVID-19. The sample consisted of PBMCs or T cells enriched from blood (not recorded which). The chain couples TRBV30 to TRBJ1-4, with no clear D. The CDR3 DNA is TGTGCCTGGGGACCGGGGACTAATGAAAAACTGTTTTTT. Translation gives CAWGPGTNEKLFF.